Presented here are 28 T cell receptor beta chains from one specimen sequenced in a study of T cells expressing NK-cell markers (dated by TCRdb to the early 2020s). The method was 5' RACE. Reads for this sample came from an Illumina HiSeq 2000. TCRdb reprocessed the reads and lists each CDR3 protein sequence as a single entry, with no DNA. The record for this sample contains hundreds of thousands of distinct CDR3 sequences. The biggest ten clones account for 7.3% of the sample. Input material: blood T cells: a sorted CD56 or NKG2C T cell subset, CD4+ or CD8+ T cells, or bulk PBMC T cells (not recorded which). The receptors come from a woman aged 18 to 75 in good health.

The chain uses TRBV5-5 and TRBJ1-2; TCRdb outputs TRBD1, but without DNA this stays unchecked. Germline CDR1 and CDR2: SGHKS and YYEKEE (reference sequence). This CDR3 has 14 residues. CDR3 in amino acids: CASSPGTNIYGYTF.

This chain links TRBV7-9 with TRBJ2-1; TCRdb's assignment of TRBD1 cannot be checked, as there is no DNA. Germline-derived CDR1 and CDR2 are SEHNR and FQNEAQ (reference sequence). This CDR3 comprises 15 residues. CDR3 loop: CASSQWPGAYNEQFF.

The chain joins TRBV4-3 to TRBJ2-2; absent DNA, TCRdb's TRBD1 call cannot be checked. CDR1 is LGHNA, CDR2 YSLEER, per germline. The CDR3 is 16 residues long. This CDR3 reads CASSQDTGGNTGELFF.

The chain recombines TRBV20-1 with TRBJ2-5; the D call of TRBD2 rests on TCRdb alone, since no DNA is present to check it. The CDR3 spans 15 residues. The germline V gene has CDR1 DFQATT and CDR2 SNEGSKA (reference sequence). The CDR3 is CSAKTLAGVQETQYF.

The V gene is TRBV18, the J gene TRBJ2-1; there is no DNA to check the TCRdb D call of TRBD1. The V gene's germline CDR1 is KGHSH and CDR2 LQKENI. The CDR3 is made up of 15 amino acids. The CDR3 sequence is CASSPVRDRYNEQFF.

The chain is built from TRBV4-1 and TRBJ1-5; the D call of TRBD1 rests on TCRdb alone, since no DNA is present to check it. Germline CDR1 and CDR2: MGHRA and YSYEKL. The CDR3 consists of 14 residues. CDR3 in amino acids: CASSQTVTGQPQHF.

CDR3 protein: CASGQGQGKRQPQHF. V and J are TRBV27 and TRBJ1-5; TCRdb's D call of TRBD1 is untestable without DNA. The germline V gene encodes CDR1 MNHEY and CDR2 SMNVEV (reference sequence). The CDR3 consists of 15 residues.

The genes are TRBV4-1 and TRBJ1-1; no DNA is available, so the TRBD1 call from TCRdb remains unchecked. The CDR3 is made up of 15 amino acids. Germline-derived CDR1 and CDR2 are MGHRA and YSYEKL. The CDR3 loop is CASSQDDRGGTEAFF.

This rearrangement joins TRBV7-6 to TRBJ2-4; TCRdb selects TRBD2, and the lack of DNA leaves this call unchecked. The CDR3 consists of 18 residues. From germline, CDR1 is SGHVS and CDR2 FNYEAQ. CDR3 amino acids: CASSFAGRSPLAKNIQYF. The whole variable domain, remainder taken from reference TRBV7-6 and TRBJ2-4, is GAGVSQSPRYKVTKRGQDVALRCDPISGHVSLYWYRQALGQGPEFLTYFNYEAQQDKSGLPNDRFSAERPEGSISTLTIQRTEQRDSAMYRCASSFAGRSPLAKNIQYFGAGTRLSVL.

The chain is built from TRBV18 and TRBJ2-1; TCRdb names TRBD1, which stays unverified in the absence of DNA. CDR1 and CDR2 (germline): KGHSH, LQKENI. CDR3 length: 14 residues. This CDR3 reads CASSPGAEYNEQFF.

The chain uses TRBV12-3 or TRBV12-4 and TRBJ2-3; TCRdb reports TRBD1, a call that lacks DNA to check it against. The CDR3 contains 14 residues. CDR3 amino acids: CASRPRQGTDTQYF.

V and J are TRBV29-1 and TRBJ1-2; no DNA is available, so the TRBD1 call from TCRdb remains unchecked. The length of the CDR3 is 14 residues. Germline V CDR1 and CDR2: SQVTM, ANQGSEA. The CDR3 protein is CSVEGQGANYGYTF. The full variable domain, in which reference TRBV29-1 and TRBJ1-2 provide the parts outside the CDR3, is SAVISQKPSRDICQRGTSLTIQCQVDSQVTMMFWYRQQPGQSLTLIATANQGSEATYESGFVIDKFPISRPNLTFSTLTVSNMSPEDSSIYLCSVEGQGANYGYTFGSGTRLTVV.

The chain joins TRBV5-1 to TRBJ2-1; checking the TCRdb D call of TRBD1 is not possible without DNA. The CDR3 runs to 16 residues. Germline CDR1 SGHRS, CDR2 YFSETQ. CDR3 sequence reads: CASSLATTGLYNEQFF. Full variable domain (rest looked up from reference TRBV5-1 and TRBJ2-1): KAGVTQTPRYLIKTRGQQVTLSCSPISGHRSVSWYQQTPGQGLQFLFEYFSETQRNKGNFPGRFSGRQFSNSRSEMNVSTLELGDSALYLCASSLATTGLYNEQFFGPGTRLTVL.

This rearrangement joins TRBV10-3 to TRBJ2-5; the D call from TCRdb, TRBD2, cannot be confirmed without DNA. Germline loops: CDR1 ENHRY, CDR2 SYGVKD. The CDR3 covers 17 residues. The CDR3 reads CAISEGTSGGFQETQYF.

The chain joins TRBV20-1 to TRBJ2-7; the D gene TCRdb calls, TRBD2, cannot be checked with no DNA. Germline V gene data show CDR1 as DFQATT and CDR2 as SNEGSKA (reference sequence). The CDR3 length is 15 residues. CDR3 sequence: CSAVELAGGPYEQYF.

This rearrangement joins TRBV7-7 to TRBJ2-2; with no DNA, the TCRdb D assignment of TRBD2 cannot be verified. The CDR3 is 15 amino acids. CDR1 is SSHAT and CDR2 is FNYEAQ in the germline V gene (reference sequence). This chain's CDR3 is CASSPLAGNTGELFF.

The CDR3 loop is CASSQGWGSGYNEQFF. The V gene is TRBV4-3, the J gene TRBJ2-1; the TRBD1 assignment by TCRdb is unverifiable without DNA. The CDR3 sequence is 16 residues long. Germline CDR1 reads LGHNA; CDR2 reads YSLEER.

V and J are TRBV11-2 and TRBJ2-3; no DNA is available, so the TRBD2 call from TCRdb remains unchecked. Germline V lookup: CDR1 SGHAT, CDR2 FQNNGV. There are 17 residues in the CDR3. The CDR3 spells CASSPRGGTSPTDTQYF.

The chain employs TRBV29-1 and TRBJ2-7; TCRdb's D call, TRBD1, is unchecked because there is no DNA. The germline V gene encodes CDR1 SQVTM and CDR2 ANQGSEA. The CDR3 has 11 amino acids. The CDR3 loop is CSVETPGAQYF.

CDR3 sequence: CASSREYLDNQPQHF. The rearrangement joins TRBV18 to TRBJ1-5. The germline gives CDR1 KGHSH, CDR2 LQKENI. CDR3 length equals 15 residues.

The V call is TRBV4-3, the J call TRBJ2-3; checking the TCRdb D call of TRBD1 is not possible without DNA. CDR3 size: 16 residues. Germline CDR1 is LGHNA and CDR2 is YSLEER. This chain's CDR3 is CASSPSARVGADTQYF.

The chain employs TRBV29-1 and TRBJ2-3; TCRdb returns TRBD2, unconfirmable since there is no DNA. Germline values: CDR1 SQVTM, CDR2 ANQGSEA. The CDR3 is 13 amino acids. The CDR3 spells CSVLRGDTDTQYF.

The chain couples TRBV3-1 to TRBJ2-2. This CDR3 spans 11 amino acids. Germline loops: CDR1 LGHDT, CDR2 YNNKEL (reference sequence). Here the CDR3 reads CASSQSGELFF.

The chain is built from TRBV7-3 and TRBJ2-1; there is no DNA to check the TCRdb D call of TRBD1. CDR3 length equals 14 residues. Germline values: CDR1 SGHTA, CDR2 FQGTGA. The CDR3 spells CASSPDRGTTEQFF.

The chain joins TRBV5-1 to TRBJ2-3; the TCRdb D gene call, TRBD1, has no DNA to confirm it. This CDR3 contains 16 residues. CDR1 and CDR2 (germline): SGHRS, YFSETQ. CDR3 protein: CASSLSLLGDTDTQYF.

The V and J genes are TRBV15 and TRBJ2-5; TCRdb proposes TRBD1, but this gene call is untestable without DNA. The CDR3 extends over 15 amino acids. CDR1 and CDR2 (germline): LNHNV, YYDKDF (reference sequence). CDR3 protein: CATSRDRQGEETQYF.

The V call is TRBV19, the J call TRBJ1-5. CDR1 and CDR2 from the germline V gene are LNHDA and SQIVND (reference sequence). The CDR3 is made up of 16 amino acids. CDR3 sequence reads: CASSISRTDSNQPQHF.

The rearrangement uses TRBV30 and TRBJ2-7. Germline CDR1 GTSNPN, CDR2 SVGIG (reference sequence). The CDR3 is made up of 13 amino acids. The CDR3 sequence is CAWSVGIPYEQYF. The full variable domain, with the rest looked up from reference TRBV30 and TRBJ2-7, is SQTIHQWPATLVQPVGSPLSLECTVEGTSNPNLYWYRQAAGRGLQLLFYSVGIGQISSEVPQNLSASRPQDRQFILSSKKLLLSDSGFYLCAWSVGIPYEQYFGPGTRLTVT.